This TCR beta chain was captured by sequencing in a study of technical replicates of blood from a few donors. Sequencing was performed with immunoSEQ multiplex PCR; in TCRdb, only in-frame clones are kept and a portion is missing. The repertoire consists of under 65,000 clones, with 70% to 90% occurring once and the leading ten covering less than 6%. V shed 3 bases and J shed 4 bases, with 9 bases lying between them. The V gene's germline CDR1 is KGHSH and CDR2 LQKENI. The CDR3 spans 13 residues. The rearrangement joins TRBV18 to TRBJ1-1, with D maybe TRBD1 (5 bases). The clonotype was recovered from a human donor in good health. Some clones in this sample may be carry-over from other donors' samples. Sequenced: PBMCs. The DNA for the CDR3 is TGTGCCAGCTCACCCCAGGGCGCCACTGAAGCTTTCTTT. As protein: CASSPQGATEAFF. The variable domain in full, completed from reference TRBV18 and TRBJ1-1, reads NAGVMQNPRHLVRRRGQEARLRCSPMKGHSHVYWYRQLPEEGLKFMVYLQKENIIDESGMPKERFSAEFPKEGPSILRIQQVVRGDSAAYFCASSPQGATEAFFGQGTRLTVV.